The clone carrying this T cell receptor (beta chain) was counted a few times. Its antigen is as yet unknown. This entry comes from a study of naive and memory T cell subsets. An equimolar mix of two oligonucleotides served as the beta constant-region primer for TRBC1 and TRBC2. TCRdb recomputed calls from the UMI-ligation and nested PCR reads with MiXCR, one row per CDR3 protein. The sample lists 120,000 to 150,000 distinct CDR3 sequences, over 15% occurring once. The CDR3 contains 17 residues. Per the germline V gene, CDR1 is MNHEY and CDR2 is SVGEGT. Trimming left V 0 bases short and J 1 base short, with 14 bases between. The study's findings and limits: A clonotype means one alpha or beta sequence, not an alpha/beta pair. In naive cells, over 85% of TCR sequences were seen only once. Naive repertoires, especially CD8, held a few larger clonotypes, possibly memory cells re-expressing CD45RA.

The sequencing input was naive CD4+ T cells from blood. V and J are TRBV6-2 or TRBV6-3 and TRBJ2-3; D may be TRBD2 (5 bases). The TCR originated in a human donor in good health. The CDR3 region is CASSYSRLRGGTDTQYF. As DNA, the CDR3 is TGTGCCAGCAGTTACTCGAGGCTTCGGGGAGGCACAGATACGCAGTATTTT.